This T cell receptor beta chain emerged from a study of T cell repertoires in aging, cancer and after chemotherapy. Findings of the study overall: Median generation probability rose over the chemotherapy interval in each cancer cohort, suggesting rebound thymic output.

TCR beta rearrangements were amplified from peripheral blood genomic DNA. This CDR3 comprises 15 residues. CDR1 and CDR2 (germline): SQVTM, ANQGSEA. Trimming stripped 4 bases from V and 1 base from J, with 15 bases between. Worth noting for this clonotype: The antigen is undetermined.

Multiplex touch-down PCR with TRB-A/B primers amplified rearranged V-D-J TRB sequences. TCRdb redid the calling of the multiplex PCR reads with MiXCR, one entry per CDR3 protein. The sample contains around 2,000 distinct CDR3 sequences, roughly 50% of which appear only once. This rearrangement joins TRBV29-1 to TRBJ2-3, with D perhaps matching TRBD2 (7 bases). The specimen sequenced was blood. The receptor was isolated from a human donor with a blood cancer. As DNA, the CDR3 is TGCAGCGTTGGAGGCTTAGGGGGGGGCACAGATACGCAGTATTTT. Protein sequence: CSVGGLGGGTDTQYF.